This T cell receptor beta chain was identified in a study of OX40 agonist ivuxolimab in advanced cancers. Describing the broader study: The costimulatory receptor OX40 (CD134) was targeted by ivuxolimab, a fully human IgG2 agonistic monoclonal antibody. Intravenous ivuxolimab was administered to patients every 2 weeks at six dose levels: 0.01, 0.1, 0.3, 1.5, 3 and 10 mg/kg. Of the approximately 50 dose-escalation patients, hepatocellular carcinoma was present in around 20, melanoma in approximately 15, renal cell carcinoma in 9 and head and neck cancer in 9. In the dose-escalation cohort, around four fifths of patients were male, and the mean age was approximately 60 years with a range of roughly 23 to 79. Patients were allowed to have had prior anti-PD-1, anti-PD-L1 or anti-CTLA-4 therapy, and more than 30% of the dose-escalation patients had previously received checkpoint inhibitors. Three dose-escalation patients achieved partial responses, one with hepatocellular carcinoma and two with cutaneous melanoma. Peripheral TCRbeta sequencing aimed to test whether ivuxolimab altered TCR sequence diversity and caused clonal T-cell expansion. The paper describes the monotherapy dose-escalation part (N of about 55 patients) of the phase I trial of ivuxolimab.

Patients with a history of autoimmune disease or receiving systemic immunosuppression were excluded from the trial. Peripheral blood for TCR sequencing was collected from all dose cohorts at baseline, on cycle 4 day 1, and on cycle 7 day 1. The samples were drawn from a first-in-human, open-label, multicenter phase I dose-escalation trial of ivuxolimab. The trial enrolled adults with locally advanced or metastatic head and neck squamous cell, hepatocellular, melanoma or renal cell carcinoma. Before TCR sequencing, CD4+ T cells and CD8+ T cells were sorted from peripheral blood as separate populations. As regards this clone: There is no known antigen for this receptor. Base qualities were left out, and no much larger clone turns up one base away.

Clipping removes 0 bases from V and 2 bases from J, with 1 as the unmatched junction base count. There are 15 amino acids in the CDR3, from cysteine to phenylalanine inclusive. Only CDR3 DNA is held: 45 bases, read in frame from base 1. The germline V gene yields SGHRS for CDR1 and YFSETQ for CDR2. Broader findings and caveats from the paper: The antigen specificity of the peripheral T cells that underwent clonal expansion was not determined. Low levels of normalized T-cell clonal expansion were also shown by some nonresponding patients. Clonal expansion of both CD4+ and CD8+ blood T cells was observed from baseline to week 6 at doses 0.1 to 3.0 mg/kg. In the 0.1-3.0 mg/kg groups, partial responders had among the lowest normalized peripheral clonal expansion, particularly in CD8+ T cells. After ivuxolimab, expanded clones were on average more numerous among CD8+ T cells than among CD4+ T cells.

Genomic DNA was isolated from the sorted cells so that the TCRbeta CDR3 region could be sequenced. TCRbeta CDR3 regions were sequenced using the immunoSEQ Assay. The immuneACCESS repertoire file appears here via TCRdb, limited to in-frame rearrangements. These files lack a portion of the clones; in checked studies, under half of the deficit traces to unresolved V genes, and the cause of the others is not known. In this sample the table shows tens of thousands of clones, more than 85% of which occur a single time. About 12% of the sample belongs to the ten largest clones. Rearrangement joined TRBV5-1 to TRBJ2-1; 8 of the junction bases match TRBD2. Here the sequenced sample was CD4+ or CD8+ T cells sorted from blood, taken in a trial of the OX40 agonist ivuxolimab. The receptor comes from an adult with an advanced solid tumor such as melanoma, head and neck, liver or kidney cancer. CDR3 protein: CASSLEREPYNEQFF. The DNA sequence is TGCGCCAGCAGCTTGGAGCGGGAGCCCTACAATGAGCAGTTCTTC. Outside the CDR3, residues come from the reference TRBV5-1 and TRBJ2-1 proteins, so the full variable domain is: KAGVTQTPRYLIKTRGQQVTLSCSPISGHRSVSWYQQTPGQGLQFLFEYFSETQRNKGNFPGRFSGRQFSNSRSEMNVSTLELGDSALYLCASSLEREPYNEQFFGPGTRLTVL.